The 2 T cell receptor beta chains in this list originate from one sample, sequenced in a study of blood T cell repertoires in COVID-19. Clones were read by immunoSEQ multiplex PCR, and TCRdb kept only the in-frame ones, dropping some. The sample holds roughly 190,000 clones; approximately 84% are singletons and the top ten take about 2.6%. The source material was peripheral blood. The receptors originated from a human donor with acute or convalescent COVID-19. The donor label of this sample is uncertain.

V gene TRBV28 combines with J gene TRBJ1-2; perhaps TRBD1 as D (5 bases). V was clipped by 5 bases and J by 1 base, with 11 bases between them. Germline CDR1 reads MDHEN; CDR2 reads SYDVKM. The CDR3 is 14 residues long. The chain's CDR3 is CASSRGKLNYGYTF. In nucleotides, the CDR3 is TGTGCCAGCAGTAGGGGCAAACTTAACTATGGCTACACCTTC.

This chain links TRBV14 with TRBJ1-3, with a possible D match to TRBD1 (5 bases). The CDR3 consists of 13 residues. V lost 7 bases to trimming and J lost 2 bases, with 9 bases between them. Germline V gene data show CDR1 as SGHDN and CDR2 as FVKESK. The CDR3 nucleotides are TGTGCCAGCACGGCCAGGGCTGGAAACACCATATATTTT. Translating it yields CASTARAGNTIYF.